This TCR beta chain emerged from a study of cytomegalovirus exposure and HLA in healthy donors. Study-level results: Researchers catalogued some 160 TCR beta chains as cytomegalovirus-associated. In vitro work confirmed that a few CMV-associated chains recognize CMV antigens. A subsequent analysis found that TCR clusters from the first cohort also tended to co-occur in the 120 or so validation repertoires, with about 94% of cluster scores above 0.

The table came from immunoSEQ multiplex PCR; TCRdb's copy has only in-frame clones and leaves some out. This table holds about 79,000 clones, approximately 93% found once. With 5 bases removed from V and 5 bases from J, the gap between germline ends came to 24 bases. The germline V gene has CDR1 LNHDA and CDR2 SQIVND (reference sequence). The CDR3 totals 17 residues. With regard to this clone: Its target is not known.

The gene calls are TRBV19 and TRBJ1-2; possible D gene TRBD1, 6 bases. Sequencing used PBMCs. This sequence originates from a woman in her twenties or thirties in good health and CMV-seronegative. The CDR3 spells CASSSIEGPTGVYGYTF. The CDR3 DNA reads TGTGCCAGTAGTTCCATAGAGGGGCCGACAGGAGTATATGGCTACACCTTC. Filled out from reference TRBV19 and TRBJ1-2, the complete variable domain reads DGGITQSPKYLFRKEGQNVTLSCEQNLNHDAMYWYRQDPGQGLRLIYYSQIVNDFQKGDIAEGYSVSREKKESFPLTVTSAQKNPTAFYLCASSSIEGPTGVYGYTFGSGTRLTVV.